This TCR beta chain stems from a study of T cells after yellow fever vaccination. Study overall: Preparation used SMART-Seq v4 Ultra Low Input for the low-cell-number fractions. The study's findings and limits: A small proportion of clonotypes was detected in both the CD4 and CD8 compartments. Bulk-population clonotypes that are abundant could appear as contaminants in FACS-sorted repertoires.

UMIs were added to TCR cDNA along with a universal primer site when it was made by 5'RACE template switching. TCRdb fed the 5' RACE reads into MiXCR, producing one record per CDR3 protein. The data hold roughly 190,000 distinct CDR3 sequences, with approximately 9.9% observed a single time. On this clonotype itself: The antigen is not known.

CDR3 length: 15 amino acids. V lost 5 bases to trimming and J lost 3 bases; unmatched junction nucleotides: 6. Germline loops: CDR1 MNHNS, CDR2 SASEGT. Sequencing used CD8+ T cells sorted from PBMCs, obtained 15 days after the yellow fever booster vaccination. The rearrangement links TRBV6-1 to TRBJ1-5; 8 nucleotides agree with TRBD1. This clonotype was obtained from a man between 18 and 29 years old who received the YFV17D yellow fever vaccine. CDR3 in DNA: TGTGCCAGCAGTATCTGGACAGGGAACAATCAGCCCCAGCATTTT. It codes for CASSIWTGNNQPQHF.